Presented here are 16 T cell receptor beta chains from one specimen sequenced in a study of beta chain features in type 1 diabetes. These receptors' targets are unknown. General study findings and limits: TCRB CDR3s were moderately but significantly shorter in Type 1 diabetes patients in all four CD4+ subsets.

Investigators reverse transcribed all isolated RNA, so they sequenced expressed TCRB transcripts. The assay was immunoSEQ multiplex PCR, and TCRdb's table has in-frame clones only and misses some. This table has around 690,000 clones, roughly an eighth appearing once. Sequenced sample: naive CD4+ T cells from blood. The source is a man aged 25-45 years with type 1 diabetes.

The gene calls are TRBV10-2 and TRBJ1-2; TRBD1 aligns across 8 bases. Trimming took 8 bases from V and 0 from J; bases not matched to a gene: 8. Germline V CDR1 and CDR2: WSHSY, SAAADI. The CDR3 totals 15 residues. CDR3 coding DNA: TGCGCCAGCGGTGGACAGGGATCTTCTAACTATGGCTACACCTTC. The encoded protein is CASGGQGSSNYGYTF.

The rearrangement links TRBV10-3 to TRBJ1-1, with 9 bases matching TRBD1. The CDR3 sequence is 16 residues long. The ends lost 5 bases at V and 5 bases at J; junction bases unmatched: 12. In germline, CDR1 is ENHRY, CDR2 SYGVKD. In nucleotides, the CDR3 is TGTGCCATCAGTTCCGGGACAGGGTCCCCAGGGACTGAAGCTTTCTTT. Encoded protein: CAISSGTGSPGTEAFF.

The chain couples TRBV7-6 to TRBJ2-2; 7 nucleotides match TRBD1. This CDR3 contains 16 residues. Germline CDR1 and CDR2: SGHVS and FNYEAQ. Unmatched junction bases numbered 7, after V lost 3 bases and J lost 3 bases. CDR3 residues: CASSFAITGDTGELFF. The CDR3 DNA follows: TGTGCCAGCAGCTTCGCAATCACAGGGGACACCGGGGAGCTGTTTTTT.

The rearrangement joins TRBV7-9 to TRBJ2-1, with D possibly being TRBD2 (5 bases). Germline V gives CDR1 SEHNR, CDR2 FQNEAQ (reference sequence). The CDR3 totals 16 residues. Between the trimmed V and J ends, which lost 5 bases and 5 bases, there was a span of 19 bases. This CDR3 reads CASSELSGVLHNEQFF. The CDR3 DNA reads TGTGCCAGCAGCGAGCTAAGCGGAGTACTTCACAATGAGCAGTTCTTC.

This clone was seen a handful of times. J is TRBJ2-3 and V is TRBV19; no clear D. Per the germline V gene, CDR1 is LNHDA and CDR2 is SQIVND (reference sequence). The CDR3 totals 14 residues. Trimming stripped 5 bases from V and 4 bases from J, with 13 bases between. CDR3 region: CASSSSQKADTQYF. In nucleotides, the CDR3 is TGTGCCAGTAGTTCCTCCCAAAAGGCAGATACGCAGTATTTT.

This clone has only a few counts. The chain combines TRBV7-9 with TRBJ1-5; the D gene is possibly TRBD1 (5 bases). CDR1 and CDR2 (germline): SEHNR, FQNEAQ (reference sequence). V was clipped by 5 bases and J by 6 bases, with 8 bases between them. The CDR3 length is 12 residues. In DNA, the CDR3 is TGTGCCAGCAGCGGAGACAGTCAGCCCCAGCATTTT. Its translation: CASSGDSQPQHF.

This clone was seen a few times. The chain carries TRBV5-7 and TRBJ2-1; the D is unclear. TRBV5-7 counts as an open reading frame of uncertain function. The CDR3 loop spans 9 amino acids. With 1 base removed from V and 14 bases from J, the gap between germline ends came to 4 bases. The chain's CDR3 is CASSLREFF. CDR3 sequence (DNA): TGTGCCAGCAGCTTGCGGGAGTTCTTC.

The rearrangement uses TRBV4-3 and TRBJ2-1; 9 bases are shared with TRBD2. Per the germline V gene, CDR1 is LGHNA and CDR2 is YSLEER. Trimming removed 3 bases from V and 5 bases from J; junction bases left unmatched: 5. This CDR3 region has 15 residues. The DNA for the CDR3 is TGCGCCAGCAGCCAGCCGGGACTAGCTGACAATGAGCAGTTCTTC. Its protein is CASSQPGLADNEQFF.

This clone was seen more than once but under ten times. V gene TRBV5-1 combines with J gene TRBJ2-5, with 7 positions matching TRBD2. V was clipped by 3 bases and J by 1 base; unmatched bases: 6. The CDR3 has 15 amino acids. CDR1 and CDR2 from the germline V gene are SGHRS and YFSETQ. This chain's CDR3 is CASSSGGTAQETQYF. The DNA of the CDR3 is TGCGCCAGCAGCTCCGGGGGGACGGCCCAAGAGACCCAGTACTTC.

The V and J genes are TRBV29-1 and TRBJ2-7; D possibly corresponds to TRBD2 (5 bases). Germline V gives CDR1 SQVTM, CDR2 ANQGSEA. V gave up 5 bases and J gave up 3 bases, with 17 bases separating them. The CDR3 runs to 14 residues. The CDR3: CSVLGPLGSYEQYF. The CDR3 DNA reads as TGCAGCGTTTTAGGGCCTTTAGGGAGCTACGAGCAGTACTTC.

This clone has only a few counts. The gene calls are TRBV30 and TRBJ1-2, with TRBD1 as a possible D gene (5 bases). The CDR3 runs 12 residues. The germline V gene has CDR1 GTSNPN and CDR2 SVGIG (reference sequence). Deletions cut 1 base from V and 7 bases from J, with 10 bases between. The CDR3 region has the DNA TGTGCCTGGAGTGCCCGGGGGGTTGGCTACACCTTC. Translating gives CAWSARGVGYTF. Combining the CDR3 with reference TRBV30 and TRBJ1-2 gives the whole variable domain SQTIHQWPATLVQPVGSPLSLECTVEGTSNPNLYWYRQAAGRGLQLLFYSVGIGQISSEVPQNLSASRPQDRQFILSSKKLLLSDSGFYLCAWSARGVGYTFGSGTRLTVV.

This sequence joins TRBV2 and TRBJ2-2; tentative D call: TRBD1 (6 bases). Germline V gene sequence: CDR1 SNHLY, CDR2 FYNNEI. The CDR3 sequence is 13 residues long. The germline V and J ends were trimmed by 5 bases and 9 bases, with 13 bases remaining between them. The CDR3 is CASSSSTGRELFF. The DNA for the CDR3 is TGTGCCAGCAGTTCGTCGACAGGTCGGGAGCTGTTTTTT.

The chain has TRBV9 and TRBJ1-4; D remains ambiguous. From germline, CDR1 is SGDLS and CDR2 YYNGEE. Trimming removed 4 bases at V and 2 bases at J, with 6 bases between. The CDR3 extends over 13 amino acids. In DNA form, the CDR3 reads TGTGCCAGCAGCCCCCGGACTAATGAAAAACTGTTTTTT. Encoded protein: CASSPRTNEKLFF.

The chain has TRBV5-6 and TRBJ1-1; no clear D. Germline V CDR1 and CDR2: SGHDT, YYEEEE. Trimming took off 0 bases at V and 11 bases at J, with 8 bases between the two ends. The CDR3 spans 11 residues. The CDR3 sequence: CASSLGQVAFF. CDR3 DNA sequence: TGTGCCAGCAGCTTGGGCCAGGTGGCTTTCTTT.

V is TRBV29-1 and J is TRBJ2-3; TRBD2 is a possible D gene (5 bases). Trimming cost V 4 bases and J 0 bases, with 11 bases left between them. Germline V gene data show CDR1 as SQVTM and CDR2 as ANQGSEA. There are 14 residues in the CDR3. CDR3 sequence (DNA): TGCAGCGTTGTTCGGGATACTAGCACAGATACGCAGTATTTT. Its translation is CSVVRDTSTDTQYF.

The V and J genes are TRBV19 and TRBJ2-2; unclear D gene. The V and J ends lost 5 bases and 5 bases respectively, with 15 bases between them. The CDR3 is 15 residues long. Germline V lookup: CDR1 LNHDA, CDR2 SQIVND (reference sequence). The DNA of the CDR3 is TGTGCCAGTAGTCCCCCGAGACTGGGAACCGGGGAGCTGTTTTTT. It specifies CASSPPRLGTGELFF.